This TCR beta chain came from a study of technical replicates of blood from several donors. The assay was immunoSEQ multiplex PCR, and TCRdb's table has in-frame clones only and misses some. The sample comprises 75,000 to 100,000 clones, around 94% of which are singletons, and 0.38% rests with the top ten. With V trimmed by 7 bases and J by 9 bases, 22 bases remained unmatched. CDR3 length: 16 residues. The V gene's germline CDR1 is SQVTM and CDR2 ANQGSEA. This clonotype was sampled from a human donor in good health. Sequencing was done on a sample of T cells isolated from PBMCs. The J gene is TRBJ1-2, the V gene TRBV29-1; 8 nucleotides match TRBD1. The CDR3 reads CSAGGAAGQGPISYTF. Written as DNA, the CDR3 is TGCAGCGCGGGGGGCGCCGCCGGACAGGGTCCAATTAGCTACACCTTC.